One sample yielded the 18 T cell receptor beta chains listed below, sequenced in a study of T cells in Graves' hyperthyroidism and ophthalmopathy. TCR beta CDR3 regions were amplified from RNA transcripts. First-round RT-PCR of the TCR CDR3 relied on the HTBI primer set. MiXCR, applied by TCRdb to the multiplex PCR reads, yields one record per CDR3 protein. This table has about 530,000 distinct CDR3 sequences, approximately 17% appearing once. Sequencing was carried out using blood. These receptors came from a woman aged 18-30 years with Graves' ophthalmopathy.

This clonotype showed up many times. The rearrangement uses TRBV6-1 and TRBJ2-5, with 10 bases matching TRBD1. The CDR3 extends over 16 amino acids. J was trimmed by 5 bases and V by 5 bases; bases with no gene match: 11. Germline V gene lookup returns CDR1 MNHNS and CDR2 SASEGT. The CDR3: CASSLGTGEAGETQYF. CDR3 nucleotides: TGTGCCAGCAGTTTGGGGACAGGGGAGGCAGGGGAGACCCAGTACTTC.

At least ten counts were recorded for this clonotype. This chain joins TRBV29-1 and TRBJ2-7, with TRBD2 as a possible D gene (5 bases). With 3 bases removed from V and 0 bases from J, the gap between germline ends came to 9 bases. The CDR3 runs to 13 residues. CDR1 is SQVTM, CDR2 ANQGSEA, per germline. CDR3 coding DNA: TGCAGCGTTGAGCTAGCTCGCTCCTACGAGCAGTACTTC. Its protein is CSVELARSYEQYF.

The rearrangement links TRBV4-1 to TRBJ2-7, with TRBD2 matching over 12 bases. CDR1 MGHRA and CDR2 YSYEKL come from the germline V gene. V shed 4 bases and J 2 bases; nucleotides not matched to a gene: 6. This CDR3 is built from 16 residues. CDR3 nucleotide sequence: TGCGCCAGCAGCCGGATGACTAGCGGGGGAACCTACGAGCAGTACTTC. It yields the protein CASSRMTSGGTYEQYF.

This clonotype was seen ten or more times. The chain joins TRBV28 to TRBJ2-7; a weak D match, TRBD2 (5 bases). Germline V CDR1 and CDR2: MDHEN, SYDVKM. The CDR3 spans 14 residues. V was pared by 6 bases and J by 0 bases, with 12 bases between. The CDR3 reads CASRPQGGSYEQYF. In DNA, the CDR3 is TGTGCCAGCAGGCCTCAAGGAGGCTCCTACGAGCAGTACTTC. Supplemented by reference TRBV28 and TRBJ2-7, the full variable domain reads DVKVTQSSRYLVKRTGEKVFLECVQDMDHENMFWYRQDPGLGLRLIYFSYDVKMKEKGDIPEGYSVSREKKERFSLILESASTNQTSMYLCASRPQGGSYEQYFGPGTRLTVT.

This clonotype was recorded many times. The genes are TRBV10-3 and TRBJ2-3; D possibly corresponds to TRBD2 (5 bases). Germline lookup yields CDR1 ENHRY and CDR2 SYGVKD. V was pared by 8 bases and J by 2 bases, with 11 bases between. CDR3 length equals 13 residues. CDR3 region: CAIESGSTDTQYF. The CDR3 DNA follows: TGTGCCATCGAGAGCGGTTCCACAGATACGCAGTATTTT.

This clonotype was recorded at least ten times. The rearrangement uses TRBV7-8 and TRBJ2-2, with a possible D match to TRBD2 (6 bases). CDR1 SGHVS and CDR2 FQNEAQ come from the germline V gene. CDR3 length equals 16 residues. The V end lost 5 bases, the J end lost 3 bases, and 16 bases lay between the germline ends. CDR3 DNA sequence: TGTGCCAGCAGCCTAGGGGCGGGAAGGGACACCGGGGAGCTGTTTTTT. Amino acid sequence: CASSLGAGRDTGELFF.

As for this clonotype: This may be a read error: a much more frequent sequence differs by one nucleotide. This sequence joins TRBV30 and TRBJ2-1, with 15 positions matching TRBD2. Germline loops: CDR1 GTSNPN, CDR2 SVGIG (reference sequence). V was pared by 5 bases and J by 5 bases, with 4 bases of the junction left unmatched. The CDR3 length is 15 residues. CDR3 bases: TGTGCCTGGGGCGGACTAGCGGGGGGGAACAATGAGCAGTTCTTC. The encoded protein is CAWGGLAGGNNEQFF.

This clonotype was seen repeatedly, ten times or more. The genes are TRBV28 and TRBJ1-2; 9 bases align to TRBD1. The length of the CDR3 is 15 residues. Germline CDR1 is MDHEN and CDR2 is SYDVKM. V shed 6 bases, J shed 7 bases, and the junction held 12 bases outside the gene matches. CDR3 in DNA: TGTGCCAGCAGCCGGCTACGGGACAGGGTTCCTGGCTACACCTTC. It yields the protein CASSRLRDRVPGYTF.

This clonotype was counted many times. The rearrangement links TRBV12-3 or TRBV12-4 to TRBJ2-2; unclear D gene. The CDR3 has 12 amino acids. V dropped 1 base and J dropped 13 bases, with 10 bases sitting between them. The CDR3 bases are TGTGCCAGCAGTTTAGGGGAAGTTGGGCTGTTTTTT. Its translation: CASSLGEVGLFF.

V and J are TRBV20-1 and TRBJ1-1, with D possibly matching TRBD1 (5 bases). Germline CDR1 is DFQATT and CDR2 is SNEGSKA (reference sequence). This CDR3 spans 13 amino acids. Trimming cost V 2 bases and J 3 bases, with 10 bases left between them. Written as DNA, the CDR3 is TGCAGTGCTAGATCGGGACTTCACACTGAAGCTTTCTTT. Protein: CSARSGLHTEAFF.

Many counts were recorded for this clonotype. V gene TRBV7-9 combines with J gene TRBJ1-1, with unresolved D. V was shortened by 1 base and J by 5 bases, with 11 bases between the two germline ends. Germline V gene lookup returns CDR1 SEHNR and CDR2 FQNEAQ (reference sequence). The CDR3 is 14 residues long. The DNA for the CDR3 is TGTGCCAGCAGCTTAGATATCGTCACAACTGAAGCTTTCTTT. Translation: CASSLDIVTTEAFF.

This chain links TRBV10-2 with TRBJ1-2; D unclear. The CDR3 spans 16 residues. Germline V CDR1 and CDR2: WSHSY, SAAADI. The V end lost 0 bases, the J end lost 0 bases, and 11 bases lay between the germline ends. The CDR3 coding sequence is TGCGCCAGCAGTGAGTCCTTGGTCGGGACTAACTATGGCTACACCTTC. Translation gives CASSESLVGTNYGYTF.

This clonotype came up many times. The CDR3 region is CASSLEGGHNEQFF. In DNA, the CDR3 is TGTGCCAGCAGCTTAGAGGGGGGCCACAATGAGCAGTTCTTC. The J gene is TRBJ2-1, the V gene TRBV7-2, with D perhaps TRBD1 or TRBD2 (6 bases each). The CDR3 loop spans 14 amino acids. Germline V gene lookup returns CDR1 SGHTA and CDR2 FQGNSA. Trimming removed 1 base at V and 5 bases at J, with 9 bases between.

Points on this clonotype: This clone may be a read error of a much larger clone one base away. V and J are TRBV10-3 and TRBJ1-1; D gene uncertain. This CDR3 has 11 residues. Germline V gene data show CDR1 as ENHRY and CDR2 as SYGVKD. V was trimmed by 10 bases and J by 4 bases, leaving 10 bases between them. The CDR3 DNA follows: TGTGCCACCGATCGGGGCACTGAAGCTTTCTTT. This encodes CATDRGTEAFF.

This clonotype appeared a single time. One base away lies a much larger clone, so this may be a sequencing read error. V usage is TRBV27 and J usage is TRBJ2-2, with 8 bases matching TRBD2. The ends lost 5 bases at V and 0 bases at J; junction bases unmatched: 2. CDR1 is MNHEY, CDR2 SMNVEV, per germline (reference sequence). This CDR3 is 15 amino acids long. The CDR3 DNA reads TGTGCCAGCAGTCGGACTAGCTCGAACACCGGGGAGCTGTTTTTT. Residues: CASSRTSSNTGELFF.

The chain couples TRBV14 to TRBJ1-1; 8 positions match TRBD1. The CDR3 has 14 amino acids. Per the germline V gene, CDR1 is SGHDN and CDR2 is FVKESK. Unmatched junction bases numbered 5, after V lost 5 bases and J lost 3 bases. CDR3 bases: TGTGCCAGCAGCTACCAGGGGGCATACACTGAAGCTTTCTTT. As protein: CASSYQGAYTEAFF.

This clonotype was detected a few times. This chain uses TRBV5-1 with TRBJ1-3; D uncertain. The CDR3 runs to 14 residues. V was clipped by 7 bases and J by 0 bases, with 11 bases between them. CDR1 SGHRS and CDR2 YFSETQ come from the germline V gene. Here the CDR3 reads CASGERDSGNTIYF. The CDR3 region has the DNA TGCGCCAGCGGTGAAAGGGACTCTGGAAACACCATATATTTT.

The DNA for the CDR3 is TGTGCCAGCAGTTACTCAGGGGCCCCCTACGAGCAGTACTTC. This translates into CASSYSGAPYEQYF. This chain uses TRBV6-6 with TRBJ2-7, with a weak D call TRBD1 (5 bases). The CDR3 contains 14 residues. Germline loops: CDR1 MNHNY, CDR2 SVGAGI (reference sequence). The V gene lost 0 bases and the J gene lost 2 bases, with 8 bases spanning the gap.